The clone carrying this T cell receptor beta chain came up a few times. This specimen belongs to a study of CD8 T cell repertoires and HIV-1 epitope variants. The assay was immunoSEQ multiplex PCR, and TCRdb's table has in-frame clones only and misses some. The profile covers tens of thousands of clones, with roughly 80% appearing a single time and around 25% taken by the ten largest. CDR3 length: 18 residues. The genes are TRBV12-2 and TRBJ2-4. TRBV12-2 has pseudogene status. This TCR was sampled from a male donor with HIV. The sample consisted of uncultured baseline CD8+ T cells from peripheral blood mononuclear cells (PBMCs). DNA of the CDR3: TGTGCAAGTCGCTTAGCGAGGACGTTCCCTTTAGCCAAAAACATTCAGTACTTC. This gives the protein CASRLARTFPLAKNIQYF.